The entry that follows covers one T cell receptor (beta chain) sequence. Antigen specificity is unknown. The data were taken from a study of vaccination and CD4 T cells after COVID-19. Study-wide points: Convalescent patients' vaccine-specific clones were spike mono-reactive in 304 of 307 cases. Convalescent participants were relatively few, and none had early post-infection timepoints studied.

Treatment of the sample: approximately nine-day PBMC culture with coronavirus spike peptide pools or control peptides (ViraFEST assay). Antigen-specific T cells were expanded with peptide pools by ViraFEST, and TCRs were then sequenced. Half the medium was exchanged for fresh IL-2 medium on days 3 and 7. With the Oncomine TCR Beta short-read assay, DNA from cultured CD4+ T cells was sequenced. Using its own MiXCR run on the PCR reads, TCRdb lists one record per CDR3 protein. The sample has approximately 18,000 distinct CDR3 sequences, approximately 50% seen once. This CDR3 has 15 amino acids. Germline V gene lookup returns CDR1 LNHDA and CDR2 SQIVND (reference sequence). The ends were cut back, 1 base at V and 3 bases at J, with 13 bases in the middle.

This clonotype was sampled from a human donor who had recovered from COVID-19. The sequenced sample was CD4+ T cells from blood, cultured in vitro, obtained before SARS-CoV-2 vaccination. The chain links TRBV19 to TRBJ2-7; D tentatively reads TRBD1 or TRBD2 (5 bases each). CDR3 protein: CASSIARGPGYEQYF. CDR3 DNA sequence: TGTGCCAGTAGTATAGCTCGGGGACCTGGCTACGAGCAGTACTTC.